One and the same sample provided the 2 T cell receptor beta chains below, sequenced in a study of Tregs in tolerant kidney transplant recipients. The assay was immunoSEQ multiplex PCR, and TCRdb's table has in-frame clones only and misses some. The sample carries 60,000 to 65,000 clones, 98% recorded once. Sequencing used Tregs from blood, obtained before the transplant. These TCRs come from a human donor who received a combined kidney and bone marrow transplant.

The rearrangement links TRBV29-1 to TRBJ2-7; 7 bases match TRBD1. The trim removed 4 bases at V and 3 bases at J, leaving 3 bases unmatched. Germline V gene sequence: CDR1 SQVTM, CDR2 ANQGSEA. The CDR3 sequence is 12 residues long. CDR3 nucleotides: TGCAGCGTTGCACGGACAGGCTACGAGCAGTACTTC. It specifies CSVARTGYEQYF.

The CDR3 DNA reads TGTGCCAGTAGTAGCCGGGTCCTAGCCTTGAACACTGAAGCTTTCTTT. Translated, it gives CASSSRVLALNTEAFF. The chain joins TRBV19 to TRBJ1-1; unclear D gene. The ends were cut back, 4 bases at V and 0 bases at J, with 15 bases in the middle. CDR1 is LNHDA and CDR2 is SQIVND in the germline V gene (reference sequence). CDR3 length: 16 amino acids.